This TCR beta chain was observed in a study of post-analysis software for immune sequencing data (dated by TCRdb to the mid-2010s). Regarding the complete study: Recorded disease courses included relapsing-remitting, secondary progressive and progressive-relapsing multiple sclerosis, with some patients lacking subtype annotation. The multiple sclerosis patient repertoires were compared with more than 10 previously published healthy control repertoires from donors aged about 6 to 25 years. A subset of samples was prepared in parallel using single-end sample barcoding, then pooled and co-amplified after Illumina adapter ligation. Overall study results and their limits: A handful of TRBV segments, including TRBV5-6, TRBV5-1 and TRBV20-1, were significantly more frequent in patients than controls. Strong co-clustering of samples prepared in the same batch was shown by direct clustering with F measure, prompting a batch-effect correction. The multiple sclerosis patient group was slightly younger than the control group. Normalized Chao1 diversity was significantly lower in multiple sclerosis patients than controls, suggesting substantial peripheral T-cell clonal expansion.

This clonotype has just a few counts. The clone's antigen remains unknown. No base quality values were provided; no much bigger clone lies one nucleotide off. TCR beta repertoires were profiled from peripheral blood of about a dozen young patients with multiple sclerosis to demonstrate the VDJtools post-analysis software. The patients with multiple sclerosis were children and adolescents between roughly 6 and 15 years of age. The method was PCR. Sequenced on an Illumina HiSeq 2500. To reduce PCR and sequencing biases, unique molecular identifiers were incorporated into the TCR beta cDNA libraries. Roughly 500,000 cDNA molecules were obtained per 1 to 10 million input T cells, so each molecule approximated one T cell. The patient libraries were prepared and sequenced with the same protocol used for the earlier healthy control dataset. Within a given batch, samples were prepared together, multiplexed and sequenced on the same HiSeq lane. As for the authors' bioinformatics: MIGEC was used to process the raw barcoded reads, and molecular identifier groups with only a single read were discarded before consensus assembly and CDR3 extraction. Clonotype tables were post-analysed with VDJtools, normalizing diversity by down-sampling all datasets to the smallest sample size. To correct batch-related cross-sample contamination, repertoire overlap clustering matched CDR3 amino acid sequences but not nucleotide sequences. Using fastp at Q25 and MiXCR, TCRdb reprocessed the public reads and kept productive beta chains. Records with the same CDR3 protein are collapsed into one entry carrying the most frequent genes and DNA. The authors' filters were not applied to this entry. The sample table contains more than 450,000 distinct CDR3 sequences; only one count was recorded for 30% to 40% of them. The top ten hold approximately 6% of the sample.

The germline V gene supplies CDR1 MGHRA and CDR2 YSYEKL. The cysteine opens and the phenylalanine closes a CDR3 of 16 amino acids. Only the CDR3 DNA is retained, 48 bases long and in frame from the first base. The junction carries 14 bases between V and J, which are trimmed by 0 bases and 5 bases respectively. The V and J segments used are TRBV4-1 and TRBJ2-1; TRBD2 might be the D gene, on 6 matching bases. Sequenced sample: blood. The origin of this receptor is a girl under 18 with multiple sclerosis. Read as DNA, the sequence is TGCGCCAGCAGCCAAGATGAGGCGGGGTGGAACAATGAGCAGTTCTTC. Its translation reads: CASSQDEAGWNNEQFF.